This entry is about one T cell receptor (beta chain). This specimen comes from a study of blood T cell repertoires in COVID-19. About the study: Spain, Italy and the United States supplied samples that represented acute and convalescent COVID-19. PBMCs, B-cell-depleted T cells, or T cells were the source of the cDNA or gDNA that made up the material.

In the source study's methods: Estimates of nucleated cell counts were drawn from the amplification of reference gene primers. Clones were read by immunoSEQ multiplex PCR, and TCRdb kept only the in-frame ones, dropping some. Clone size and V and J calls were adopted from that table, with D and trimming inferred from the DNA. The profile shows some 53,000 clones, roughly nine tenths of them singletons. The source material was peripheral blood. This receptor was obtained from a human donor with active COVID-19. The donor label of this sample is uncertain.

The CDR3 coding sequence is TGTGCCAGCAGCCCAAGCCGGGGGGCGATTACAGATACGCAGTATTTT. Its protein product is CASSPSRGAITDTQYF. V gene TRBV7-9 combines with J gene TRBJ2-3, with a possible D match to TRBD2 (7 bases). Trimming cost V 5 bases and J 3 bases, with 18 bases left between them. From germline, CDR1 is SEHNR and CDR2 FQNEAQ (reference sequence). The CDR3 spans 16 residues.